This T cell receptor beta chain was recorded in a study of yellow fever vaccine responses in identical twins. In TCRdb, the RT-PCR reads were re-called with MiXCR into one record per CDR3 protein. The data show about 2,800 distinct CDR3 sequences, 70% to 90% seen once. Remarks on this clonotype: Its antigen is as yet unknown.

Germline assignment: CDR1 MNHNS and CDR2 SASEGT. The V end lost 1 base, the J end lost 6 bases, and 8 bases lay between the germline ends. This CDR3 comprises 13 residues. Study-wide results and caveats: Reportedly, the T cell response mounted by twins to vaccine seemed partly convergent, partly personalized.

Here the sequenced sample was T cells from blood (PBMCs), unsorted or a sorted subset (not recorded which), taken before or after yellow fever vaccination (not recorded which). The chain joins TRBV6-1 to TRBJ2-3; unclear D gene. The TCR was taken from a female donor who received the yellow fever vaccine. The CDR3 loop reads CASSEGVWDTQYF. The CDR3 nucleotides read TGTGCCAGCAGTGAAGGTGTCTGGGATACGCAGTATTTT.